The T cell receptor (beta chain) under discussion was sequenced for a study of blood T cells in healthy people across ages. Notes on the study in general: Researchers report that TCR beta diversity correlated strongly with naive T cell percentage. Whereas aged donors had fewer naive CD4+ cells, long-lived donors had more of them and higher diversity. Expanded clonotype changes were possibly confounded by unknown donor CMV status.

The germline V gene encodes CDR1 MNHNY and CDR2 SVGAGI (reference sequence). The CDR3 length is 14 residues. Between the trimmed V and J ends, which lost 6 bases and 5 bases, there was a span of 16 bases. For the second PCR, which ran for about 7 to 12 cycles, a sample-barcoded 5' primer and a J-beta primer mix were used. TCRdb itself ran the 5' RACE reads through MiXCR, one entry per CDR3 protein. The sample records about 970,000 distinct CDR3 sequences, roughly 47% being singletons. In the case of this clonotype: Its antigen is not known.

The clonotype originates from an older woman in good health. V and J are TRBV6-6 and TRBJ2-5; D unresolved. Material for sequencing was blood. The CDR3 bases are TGTGCCAGCAGGCCTCCCCTGCGCTCCGAGACCCAGTACTTC. Protein sequence: CASRPPLRSETQYF.